This T cell receptor beta chain comes out of a study of shared T cell receptors in the human thymus. This CDR3 has 18 amino acids. V lost 5 bases to trimming and J lost 1 base; unmatched junction nucleotides: 12. CDR1 and CDR2 from the germline V gene are PRHDT and FYEKMQ (reference sequence). Assay: immunoSEQ multiplex PCR; the TCRdb copy retains only in-frame clones and omits some. The profile covers 540,000 or so clones, with roughly 74% appearing a single time and about 0.013% taken by the ten largest. The same sample was also studied in work on human thymus T cells. That work contributes: It looked as if thymic and blood repertoires used V and J genes in a biased way. What related research reported was that thymic repertoires overlapped highly among unrelated individuals.

The chain carries TRBV13 and TRBJ2-7, with 12 positions matching TRBD2. Sequenced sample: thymocytes. The clonotype comes from a boy in the first two years of life with a congenital heart defect. The CDR3 coding sequence is TGTGCCAGCAGCCCCAGGACTAGCGGGAAAGGTTATTCCTACGAGCAGTACTTC. As protein: CASSPRTSGKGYSYEQYF.